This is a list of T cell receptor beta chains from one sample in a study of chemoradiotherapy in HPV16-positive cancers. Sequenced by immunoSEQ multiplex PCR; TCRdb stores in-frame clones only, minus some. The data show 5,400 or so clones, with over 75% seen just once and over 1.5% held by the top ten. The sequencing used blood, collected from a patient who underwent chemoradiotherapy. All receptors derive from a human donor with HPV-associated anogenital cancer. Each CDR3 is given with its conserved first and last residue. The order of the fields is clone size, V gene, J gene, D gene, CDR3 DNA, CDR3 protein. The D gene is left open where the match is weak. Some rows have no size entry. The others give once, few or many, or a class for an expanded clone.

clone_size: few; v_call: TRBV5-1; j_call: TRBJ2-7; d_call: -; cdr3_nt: TGCGCCAGCAGCTTGTTCGACCAGACGAGCTCCTACGAGCAGTACTTC; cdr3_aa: CASSLFDQTSSYEQYF
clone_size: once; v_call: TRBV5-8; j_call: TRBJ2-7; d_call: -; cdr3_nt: TGTGCCAGCAGCCGCATCAGGGGGGCAGTGGAGCAGTACTTC; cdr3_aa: CASSRIRGAVEQYF
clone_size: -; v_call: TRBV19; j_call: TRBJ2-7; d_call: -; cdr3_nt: TGTGCCAGTAGTATAGATAGAGGCGGCTACGAGCAGTACTTC; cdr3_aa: CASSIDRGGYEQYF
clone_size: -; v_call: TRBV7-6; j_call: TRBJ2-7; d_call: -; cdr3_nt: TGTGCCAGCAGCTGGGGGGGCGGGTACGAGCAGTACTTC; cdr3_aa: CASSWGGGYEQYF
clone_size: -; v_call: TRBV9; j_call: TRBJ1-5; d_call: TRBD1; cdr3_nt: TGTGCCAGCAGCCCCGACCGGGACAGGGGCCCCCAGCATTTT; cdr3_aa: CASSPDRDRGPQHF
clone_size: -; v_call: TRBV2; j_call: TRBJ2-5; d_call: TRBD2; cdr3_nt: TGTGCCAGCAGTGAAAAACCACCGGGACTAGCGATTGGGACCCAGTACTTC; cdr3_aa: CASSEKPPGLAIGTQYF
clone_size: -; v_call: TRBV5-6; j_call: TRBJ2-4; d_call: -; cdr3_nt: TGTGCCAGCAGCCAGGATCCAGACCTAGCCAAAAACATTCAGTACTTC; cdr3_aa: CASSQDPDLAKNIQYF
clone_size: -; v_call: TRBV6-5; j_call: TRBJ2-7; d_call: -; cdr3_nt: TGTGCCAGCAGTTACTCGGTTCAAGGCGGCTCCTACGAGCAGTACTTC; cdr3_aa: CASSYSVQGGSYEQYF
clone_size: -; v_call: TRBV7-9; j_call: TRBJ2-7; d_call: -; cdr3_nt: TGTGCCAGCAGCTCCTGGAGGGAGTTGGGGTACGAGCAGTACTTC; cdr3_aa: CASSSWRELGYEQYF
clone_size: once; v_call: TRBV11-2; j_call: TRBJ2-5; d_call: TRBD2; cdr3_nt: TGTGCCAGCAGCTTCCTAGCGGGGGGGAAGTACCAAGAGACCCAGTACTTC; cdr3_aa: CASSFLAGGKYQETQYF
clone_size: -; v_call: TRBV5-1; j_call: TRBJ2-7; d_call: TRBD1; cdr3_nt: TGCGCCAGCAGCCCCGGCGGACAGGGTTTGTCCGACGAGCAGTACTTC; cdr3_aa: CASSPGGQGLSDEQYF
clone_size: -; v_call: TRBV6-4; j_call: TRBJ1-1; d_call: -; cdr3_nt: TGTGCCAGCAGTGACTCATCAAGAAACACTGAAGCTTTCTTT; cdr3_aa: CASSDSSRNTEAFF
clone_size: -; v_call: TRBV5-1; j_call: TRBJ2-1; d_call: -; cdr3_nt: TGCGCCAGCAACGGGCTAGGGATTGCCAATGAGCAGTTCTTC; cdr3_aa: CASNGLGIANEQFF